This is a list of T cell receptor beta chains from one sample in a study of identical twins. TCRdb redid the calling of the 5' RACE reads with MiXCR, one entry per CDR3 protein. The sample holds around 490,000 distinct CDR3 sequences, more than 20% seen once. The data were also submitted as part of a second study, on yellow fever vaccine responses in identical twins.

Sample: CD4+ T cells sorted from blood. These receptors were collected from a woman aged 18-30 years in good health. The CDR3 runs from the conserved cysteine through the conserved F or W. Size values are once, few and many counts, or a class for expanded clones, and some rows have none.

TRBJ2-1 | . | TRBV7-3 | CASSSTSTRGQGNEQFF
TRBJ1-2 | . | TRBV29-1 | CSVEDRGYGYTF
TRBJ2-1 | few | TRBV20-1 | CSANSGNLYNEQFF
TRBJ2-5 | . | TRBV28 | CASSSGTGGGETQYF
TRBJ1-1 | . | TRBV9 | CASGGVMNTEAFF
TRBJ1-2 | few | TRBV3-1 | CASSPIVGYGYTF
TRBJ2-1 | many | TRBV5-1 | CASSLGPEQFF
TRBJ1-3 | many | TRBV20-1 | CSARGQGSNTIYF
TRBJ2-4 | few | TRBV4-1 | CASSQVARGSADIQYF
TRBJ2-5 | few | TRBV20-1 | CSAPSGWYQETQYF
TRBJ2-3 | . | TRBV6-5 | CASSYSTSSDTQYF
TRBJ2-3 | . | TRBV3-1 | CASSQAPSGGTDTQYF
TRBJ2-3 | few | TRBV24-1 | CATSVGGSTDTQYF
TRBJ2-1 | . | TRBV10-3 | CATKRGVPSGSYNEQFF
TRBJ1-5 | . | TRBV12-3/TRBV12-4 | CASSPRAYNQPQHF
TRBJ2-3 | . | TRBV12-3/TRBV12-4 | CASTLGSGGSGYTQYF
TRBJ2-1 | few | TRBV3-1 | CASSRSPNEQFF
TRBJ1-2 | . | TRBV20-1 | CSARQGNYGYTF
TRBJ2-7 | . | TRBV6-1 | CASIGLYEQYF
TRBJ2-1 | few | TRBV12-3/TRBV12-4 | CASSLSGRARNEQFF
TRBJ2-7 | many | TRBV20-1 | CSALTGRARGEQYF
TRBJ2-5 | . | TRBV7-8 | CASSPTRGEETQYF
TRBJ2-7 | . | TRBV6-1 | CASKGGGEQYF
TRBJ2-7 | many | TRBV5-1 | CASSLDGAYEQYF